This TCR beta chain was sequenced during a study of vaccination effects on CD4 cells after COVID-19. Only a few counts were recorded for this clone. The antigen is unknown. Germline CDR1 is KGHDR and CDR2 is SFDVKD. V was trimmed by 3 bases and J by 6 bases, leaving 13 bases between them. The CDR3 has 14 residues. Sequencing was performed with immunoSEQ multiplex PCR; in TCRdb, only in-frame clones are kept and a portion is missing. The table has tens of thousands of clones, around 74% seen once. Pools of viral peptides were used by the ViraFEST assay to expand antigen-specific CD4+ T cells ahead of sequencing. CD4+ T cells were isolated after around ten days of culture. Vaccination of participants consisted of two doses of either the BNT162b2 or mRNA-1273 vaccine.

This specimen consisted of CD4+ T cells from PBMCs cultured with HCoV-229E spike peptides, obtained after COVID-19 vaccination. The chain uses TRBV24-1 and TRBJ1-1, with D perhaps matching TRBD1 (5 bases). This clonotype was obtained from a human donor who received a COVID-19 vaccine. The CDR3 here is CATSDRSGTAEAFF. CDR3 coding DNA: TGTGCCACCAGTGATCGATCGGGGACCGCTGAAGCTTTCTTT.